This T cell receptor (beta chain) was observed in a study of T cells after somatic rescue of genetic block. TCRdb's copy holds only in-frame clones and misses some; the assay was immunoSEQ multiplex PCR. The table has 110,000 or so clones, about 93% seen once. V was pared by 0 bases and J by 0 bases, with 14 bases between. Germline assignment: CDR1 LNHDA and CDR2 SQIVND (reference sequence). The CDR3 has 17 residues. The V and J genes are TRBV19 and TRBJ1-1; D not certain. The sample was peripheral blood mononuclear cells (PBMCs). This clonotype was obtained from a woman between 18 and 30 years old. Here the CDR3 reads CASSIDRTASMNTEAFF. The CDR3 DNA reads TGTGCCAGTAGTATAGATAGAACAGCCAGTATGAACACTGAAGCTTTCTTT. The variable domain in full, with the rest retrieved from reference TRBV19 and TRBJ1-1, is DGGITQSPKYLFRKEGQNVTLSCEQNLNHDAMYWYRQDPGQGLRLIYYSQIVNDFQKGDIAEGYSVSREKKESFPLTVTSAQKNPTAFYLCASSIDRTASMNTEAFFGQGTRLTVV.